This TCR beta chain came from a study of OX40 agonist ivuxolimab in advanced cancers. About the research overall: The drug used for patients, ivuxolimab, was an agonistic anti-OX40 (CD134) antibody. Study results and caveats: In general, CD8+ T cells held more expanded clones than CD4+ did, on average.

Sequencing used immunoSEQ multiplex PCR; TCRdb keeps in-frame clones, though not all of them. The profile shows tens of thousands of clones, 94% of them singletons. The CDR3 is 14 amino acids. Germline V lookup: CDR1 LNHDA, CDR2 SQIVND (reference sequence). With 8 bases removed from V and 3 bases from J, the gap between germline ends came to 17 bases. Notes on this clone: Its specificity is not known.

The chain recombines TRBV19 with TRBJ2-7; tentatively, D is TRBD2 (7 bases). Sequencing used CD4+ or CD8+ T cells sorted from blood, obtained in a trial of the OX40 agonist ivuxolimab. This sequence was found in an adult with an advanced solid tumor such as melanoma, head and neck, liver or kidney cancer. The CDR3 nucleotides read TGTGCCAGTGGCAAAGGAGGGGGGGGCTACGAGCAGTACTTC. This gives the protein CASGKGGGGYEQYF.